The sample holds a few counts of the clone carrying this T cell receptor (beta chain). V was pared by 11 bases and J by 5 bases, with 21 bases between. This CDR3 is 14 amino acids long. From germline, CDR1 is MDHEN and CDR2 SYDVKM. The source of the sample is a study of metastatic and nonmetastatic thyroid tumors. About the study: For malignant and benign thyroid patients, tumor or nodule tissue and blood were the sources whose repertoires were compared.

Every patient underwent thyroid surgery untreated. TCRdb re-called the PCR reads with MiXCR. Found here are around 20,000 clones, roughly a quarter of them singletons; the top ten hold more than 9%. The chain combines TRBV28 with TRBJ2-5, with D hard to call. The specimen was tumor tissue. The receptor was isolated from a female donor with papillary thyroid cancer or a benign thyroid nodule (not recorded which). Some clones in this sample may be carry-over from other donors' samples. CDR3 sequence (DNA): TGTGCCGCCAAGTTTATGGGTAGGGCTGAGACCCAGTACTTC. As protein: CAAKFMGRAETQYF. Supplemented by reference TRBV28 and TRBJ2-5, the full variable domain reads DVKVTQSSRYLVKRTGEKVFLECVQDMDHENMFWYRQDPGLGLRLIYFSYDVKMKEKGDIPEGYSVSREKKERFSLILESASTNQTSMYLCAAKFMGRAETQYFGPGTRLLVL.